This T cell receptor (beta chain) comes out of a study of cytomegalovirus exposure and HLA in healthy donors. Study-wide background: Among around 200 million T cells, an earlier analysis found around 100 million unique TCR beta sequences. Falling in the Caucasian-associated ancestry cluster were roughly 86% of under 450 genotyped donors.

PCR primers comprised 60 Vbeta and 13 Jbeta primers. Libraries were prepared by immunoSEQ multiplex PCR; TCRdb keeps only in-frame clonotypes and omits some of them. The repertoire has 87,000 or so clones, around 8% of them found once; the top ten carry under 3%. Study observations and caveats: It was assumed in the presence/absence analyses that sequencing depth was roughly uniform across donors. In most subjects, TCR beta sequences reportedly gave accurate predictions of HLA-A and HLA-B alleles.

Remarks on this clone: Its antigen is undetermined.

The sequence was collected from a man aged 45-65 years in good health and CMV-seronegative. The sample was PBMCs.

The CDR3 bases are TGTGCCAGCAGCTTAGGACTAGCGGTGGGTGAGCAGTTCTTC. It codes for CASSLGLAVGEQFF. This chain links TRBV7-9 with TRBJ2-1; 9 bases line up with TRBD2. Germline V lookup: CDR1 SEHNR, CDR2 FQNEAQ (reference sequence). J gave up 9 bases and V 1 base, and 4 bases lay outside the gene matches. CDR3 size: 14 residues. The whole variable domain, remainder taken from reference TRBV7-9 and TRBJ2-1, is DTGVSQNPRHKITKRGQNVTFRCDPISEHNRLYWYRQTLGQGPEFLTYFQNEAQLEKSRLLSDRFSAERPKGSFSTLEIQRTEQGDSAMYLCASSLGLAVGEQFFGPGTRLTVL.